This T cell receptor beta chain stems from a study of blood T cells in healthy people across ages. CDR1 is KGHDR, CDR2 SFDVKD, per germline. V was trimmed by 9 bases and J by 4 bases, leaving 14 bases between them. This CDR3 is built from 13 residues. Total RNA extracted from each sample amounted to at least 5 micrograms. Notes on the study in general: Roughly linearly, TCR beta diversity per million T cells fell as age increased. Reliance upon unsorted PBMCs precluded definitive naive versus antigen-experienced comparison.

Next came a second PCR, run for roughly 6 to 11 cycles, which used a sample-barcoded 5' primer along with a J-beta primer mix. Every cDNA was tagged by a template-switch adaptor with 12 random nucleotides. TCRdb reanalysed the 5' RACE reads using MiXCR and keeps one entry per CDR3 protein. The table lists fewer than 900,000 distinct CDR3 sequences, 45% to 50% of them singletons. This clonotype was counted many times. Its antigen is currently unknown. V usage is TRBV24-1 and J usage is TRBJ1-2, with unresolved D. This receptor was taken from a woman aged 55-75 years in good health. The specimen was blood. The CDR3 sequence: CATSPEGSYGYTF. Here the CDR3 DNA reads TGTGCCACCTCTCCGGAGGGAAGCTATGGCTACACCTTC.